This TCR beta chain originates from a study of T cell responses to AZD1222 COVID-19 vaccine. In the study overall: Pooled in the analysis were second doses at about 4 or about 12 weeks.

Whole-study results and caveats: Nearly half of spike-specific TCRs reportedly go after variant regions that carry no mutations. The span of vaccine-associated CD4 TCRs extended across spike, with dominance at 160-218 and 743-854. The peak T cell response came first, and repertoires were sampled only after it.

Comment on this clone: Its specificity is unknown.

The germline CDR1 and CDR2 sequences are SNHLY and FYNNEI. The CDR3 covers 15 residues. V lost 5 bases and J lost 4; bases outside the gene matches: 8. Produced via immunoSEQ multiplex PCR; TCRdb's table is partial and in-frame only. Of 110,000 or so clones in the sample, over 80% were seen once. The sample consisted of peripheral blood, taken on day 0 of AZD1222 vaccination. The clonotype comes from an adult in good health. The V gene is TRBV2, the J gene TRBJ1-5; 7 bases line up with TRBD1. The CDR3: CASSIRDSTNQPQHF. CDR3 nucleotides: TGTGCCAGCAGTATCCGGGACAGTACTAATCAGCCCCAGCATTTT.